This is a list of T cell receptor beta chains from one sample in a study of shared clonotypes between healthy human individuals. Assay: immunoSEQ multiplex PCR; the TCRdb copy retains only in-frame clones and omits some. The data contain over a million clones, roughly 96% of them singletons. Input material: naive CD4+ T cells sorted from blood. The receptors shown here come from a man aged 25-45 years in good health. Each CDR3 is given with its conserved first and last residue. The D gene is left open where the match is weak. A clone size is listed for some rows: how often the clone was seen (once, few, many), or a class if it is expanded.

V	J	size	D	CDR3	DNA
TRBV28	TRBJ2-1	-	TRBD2	CASSPRDYQKQFF	TGTGCCAGCAGTCCGCGGGACTACCAGAAGCAGTTCTTC
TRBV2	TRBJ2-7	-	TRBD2	CASSERLAGGPYEQYF	TGTGCCAGCAGTGAACGACTAGCGGGAGGGCCCTACGAGCAGTACTTC
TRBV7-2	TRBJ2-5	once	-	CASSYRQIETQYF	TGTGCCAGCAGCTATAGACAGATAGAGACCCAGTACTTC
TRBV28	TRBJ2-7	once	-	CASSPLGPGEQYF	TGTGCCAGCAGTCCTCTTGGACCTGGCGAGCAGTACTTC
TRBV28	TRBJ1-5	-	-	CASSFQRSQPQHF	TGTGCCAGCAGTTTCCAGCGTTCCCAGCCCCAGCATTTT
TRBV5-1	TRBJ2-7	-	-	CASSLAGSRNEQYF	TGCGCCAGCAGCTTGGCCGGCAGCCGAAACGAGCAGTACTTC
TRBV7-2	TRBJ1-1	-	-	CASSLGTQEAFF	TGTGCCAGCAGCTTAGGAACCCAAGAAGCTTTCTTT
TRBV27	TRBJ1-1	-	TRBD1	CASSLTGKGAQTEAFF	TGTGCCAGCAGTTTAACCGGGAAGGGGGCGCAGACTGAAGCTTTCTTT
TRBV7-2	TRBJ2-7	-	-	CASSLVPGTYEQYF	TGTGCCAGCAGCTTAGTACCAGGGACCTACGAGCAGTACTTC
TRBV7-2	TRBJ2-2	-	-	CASSLGLANTGELFF	TGTGCCAGCAGCTTAGGACTAGCGAACACCGGGGAGCTGTTTTTT
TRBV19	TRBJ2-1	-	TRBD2	CASSIGVAGQQFF	TGTGCCAGTAGTATCGGGGTAGCGGGACAGCAGTTCTTC
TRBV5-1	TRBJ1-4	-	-	CASSSRGDVNEKLFF	TGCGCCAGCAGCTCCAGGGGAGATGTTAATGAAAAACTGTTTTTT
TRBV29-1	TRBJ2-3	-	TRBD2	CSFLTSAGDTQYF	TGCAGCTTCCTAACTAGCGCGGGAGATACGCAGTATTTT
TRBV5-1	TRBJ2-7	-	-	CASSLFQRMNEQYF	TGCGCCAGCAGCTTGTTCCAGAGGATGAACGAGCAGTACTTC
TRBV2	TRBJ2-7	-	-	CATGTDSYEQYF	TGTGCCACCGGGACTGATTCCTACGAGCAGTACTTC
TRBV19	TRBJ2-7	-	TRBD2	CASSTSGSFHYEQYF	TGTGCCAGTAGTACTAGCGGAAGTTTTCACTACGAGCAGTACTTC
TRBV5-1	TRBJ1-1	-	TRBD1	CASSHPQGEEAFF	TGCGCCAGCAGCCATCCACAGGGGGAGGAAGCTTTCTTT
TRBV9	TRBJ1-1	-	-	CASSVDGGDTEAFF	TGTGCCAGCAGCGTAGACGGGGGGGATACTGAAGCTTTCTTT
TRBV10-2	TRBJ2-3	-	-	CASSARGEGRGDTQYF	TGCGCCAGCAGTGCTAGGGGGGAGGGCCGAGGAGATACGCAGTATTTT
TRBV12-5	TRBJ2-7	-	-	CASGLDSYEQYF	TGTGCTAGTGGTTTGGACAGCTACGAGCAGTACTTC
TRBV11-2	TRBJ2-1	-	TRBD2	CASSFRTSPYNEQFF	TGTGCCAGCAGCTTCAGGACTAGCCCCTACAATGAGCAGTTCTTC
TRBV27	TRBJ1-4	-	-	CANGGRGTGEKLFF	TGTGCCAACGGGGGACGGGGAACGGGTGAAAAACTGTTTTTT
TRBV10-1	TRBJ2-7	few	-	CASSEMRGAYHYEQYF	TGCGCCAGCAGTGAGATGCGTGGAGCTTATCACTACGAGCAGTACTTC
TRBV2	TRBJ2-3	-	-	CASAKILGTDTQYF	TGTGCCAGCGCCAAGATCTTAGGCACAGATACGCAGTATTTT
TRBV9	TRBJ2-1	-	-	CASSVEPSSYNEQFF	TGTGCCAGCAGCGTAGAACCTAGCTCCTACAATGAGCAGTTCTTC
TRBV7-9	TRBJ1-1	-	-	CASSLTQGIPEAFF	TGTGCCAGCAGCTTAACCCAGGGGATACCTGAAGCTTTCTTT
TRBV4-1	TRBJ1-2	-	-	CASSQEGTHLGGYTF	TGCGCCAGCAGCCAAGAGGGGACCCACCTGGGGGGCTACACCTTC
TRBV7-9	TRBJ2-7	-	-	CASSLTEPPTKQYF	TGTGCCAGCAGCCTGACAGAACCCCCAACGAAACAGTACTTC